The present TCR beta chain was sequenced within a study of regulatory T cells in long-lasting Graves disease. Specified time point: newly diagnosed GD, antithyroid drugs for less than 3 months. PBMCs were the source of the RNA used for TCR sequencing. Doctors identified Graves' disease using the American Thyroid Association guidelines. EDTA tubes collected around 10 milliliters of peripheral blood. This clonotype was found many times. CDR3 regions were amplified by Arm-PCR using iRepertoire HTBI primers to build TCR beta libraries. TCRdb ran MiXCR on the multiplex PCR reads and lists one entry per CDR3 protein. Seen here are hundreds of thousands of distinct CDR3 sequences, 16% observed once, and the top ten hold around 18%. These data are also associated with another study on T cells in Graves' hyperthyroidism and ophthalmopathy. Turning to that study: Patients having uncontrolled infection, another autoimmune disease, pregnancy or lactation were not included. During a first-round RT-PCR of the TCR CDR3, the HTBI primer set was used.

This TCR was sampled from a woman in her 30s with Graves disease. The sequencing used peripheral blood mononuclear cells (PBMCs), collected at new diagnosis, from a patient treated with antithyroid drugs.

DNA of the CDR3: TGTGCCAGCAGCTTAGCAGGGCCTCACGGCTATTTT. It codes for CASSLAGPHGYF. This chain uses TRBV7-9 with TRBJ2-3, with D uncertain. Looked up from germline, CDR1 is SEHNR and CDR2 is FQNEAQ (reference sequence). CDR3 size: 12 residues. V was shortened by 0 bases and J by 15 bases, with 13 bases between the two germline ends.